This is a list of T cell receptor beta chains from one sample in a study of blood T cell repertoires in COVID-19. Sequencing was performed with immunoSEQ multiplex PCR; in TCRdb, only in-frame clones are kept and a portion is missing. The sample records 25,000 to 35,000 clones, over 90% being singletons. The sequenced material came from peripheral blood. Source of these receptors: a human donor in a cohort sampled during active COVID-19. The CDR3 runs from the conserved cysteine through the conserved F or W. The D gene is left open where the match is weak. Size is stated for part of the rows, as once, few or many counts, or as a class when the clone is expanded.

TRBJ2-1,NA,TRBV25-1,NA,CASTGSPSYNEQFF,TGTGCCAGCACAGGATCCCCATCCTACAATGAGCAGTTCTTC
TRBJ2-1,TRBD1,TRBV18,NA,CASSPGGQGGNEQFF,TGTGCCAGCTCACCAGGTGGACAGGGAGGCAATGAGCAGTTCTTC
TRBJ1-5,TRBD1,TRBV7-8,once,CASSLEGQGGEPQHF,TGTGCCAGCAGCTTAGAGGGACAGGGTGGCGAGCCCCAGCATTTT
TRBJ2-5,NA,TRBV14,NA,CASSLSPSRETQYF,TGTGCCAGCAGCCTAAGTCCCTCTAGGGAGACCCAGTACTTC
TRBJ2-7,NA,TRBV6-5,NA,CASADIISYEQYF,TGTGCCAGCGCGGACATAATCTCCTACGAGCAGTACTTC
TRBJ2-5,NA,TRBV7-3,NA,CASSLGAGAQETQYF,TGTGCCAGCAGCTTAGGGGCAGGAGCTCAAGAGACCCAGTACTTC
TRBJ1-4,TRBD1,TRBV19,NA,CASSIDPDREKLFF,TGTGCCAGTAGTATAGATCCGGACAGGGAAAAACTGTTTTTT
TRBJ2-2,NA,TRBV30,NA,CASRENTGELFF,TGTGCCTCGCGGGAGAACACCGGGGAGCTGTTTTTT
TRBJ1-1,TRBD1,TRBV29-1,NA,CSARRGTGANTEAFF,TGCAGCGCCCGCAGGGGGACAGGAGCCAACACTGAAGCTTTCTTT
TRBJ2-2,TRBD1,TRBV24-1,NA,CATGTGAGGELFF,TGTGCCACCGGGACAGGGGCAGGCGGGGAGCTGTTTTTT
TRBJ2-7,TRBD1,TRBV13,NA,CASSIRTFGTGDYEQYF,TGTGCCAGCAGCATACGAACGTTCGGGACAGGAGACTACGAGCAGTACTTC
TRBJ2-7,TRBD2,TRBV6-5,NA,CASSLGTSGRNEQYF,TGTGCCAGCAGTTTAGGGACTAGCGGGAGGAACGAGCAGTACTTC
TRBJ2-3,NA,TRBV19,NA,CASSPLRNDAQYF,TGTGCCAGTAGCCCCCTGAGGAATGACGCGCAGTATTTT
TRBJ2-1,TRBD2,TRBV5-6,NA,CASSLETSGSYNEQFF,TGTGCCAGCAGCTTGGAAACTAGCGGGAGTTACAATGAGCAGTTCTTC
TRBJ2-1,TRBD2,TRBV5-4,NA,CASSAGLAGSRSSYNEQFF,TGTGCCAGCAGCGCGGGACTAGCGGGATCTAGAAGCTCCTACAATGAGCAGTTCTTC
TRBJ2-7,NA,TRBV18,NA,CASSEGAGAYEQYF,TGTGCCAGCTCAGAAGGGGCAGGGGCCTACGAGCAGTACTTC
TRBJ2-1,NA,TRBV5-1,NA,CASSTRTENYNEQFF,TGCGCCAGCAGCACCCGGACAGAAAACTACAATGAGCAGTTCTTC
TRBJ1-6,TRBD1,TRBV7-3,NA,CASSRGQLNSPLHF,TGTGCCAGCAGCAGGGGACAGCTGAATTCACCCCTCCACTTT
TRBJ1-2,NA,TRBV7-9,NA,CASSLGGASRRTNYGYTF,TGTGCCAGCAGCTTAGGTGGGGCATCCCGCCGGACTAACTATGGCTACACCTTC
TRBJ2-1,NA,TRBV5-4,NA,CASSLDSGAFSREQFF,TGTGCCAGCAGCTTGGACAGCGGAGCCTTTTCCCGGGAGCAGTTCTTC
TRBJ2-2,TRBD2,TRBV18,NA,CASSSRTSGANTGELFF,TGTGCCAGCTCAAGCAGGACTAGCGGGGCGAACACCGGGGAGCTGTTTTTT
TRBJ1-1,NA,TRBV28,once,CASSSDSMNTEAFF,TGTGCCAGCAGTTCGGACAGCATGAACACTGAAGCTTTCTTT